Ten or more counts support the clone carrying this TCR beta chain. The CDR3 contains 13 residues. Germline V gene sequence: CDR1 SGHTA, CDR2 FQGNSA. The V end was cut by 3 bases, the J end by 6 bases, with 12 bases between. The data originate from a study of T cells in Graves' hyperthyroidism and ophthalmopathy. Template material for amplifying TCR beta CDR3 regions consisted of RNA transcripts. The primer set for the first-round RT-PCR of the TCR CDR3 was HTBI. One entry per CDR3 protein results from TCRdb running MiXCR on the multiplex PCR reads. Here the sample spans around 450,000 distinct CDR3 sequences, around a sixth being singletons.

The sequenced material came from blood. The V call is TRBV7-2, the J call TRBJ2-7; a weak D match, TRBD1 (5 bases). This TCR was recovered from a woman between 18 and 29 years old with Graves' hyperthyroidism. The CDR3 region is CASSFEAGFEQYF. The CDR3 DNA sequence: TGTGCCAGCAGCTTCGAGGCAGGGTTCGAGCAGTACTTC.